This TCR beta chain appears in the sequencing data of a study of T cell responses to AZD1222 COVID-19 vaccine. Study-wide findings and caveats: Just five or six AZD1222 recipients were seropositive at baseline.

About this clone itself: Its antigen is still unknown.

The protocol was immunoSEQ multiplex PCR, while the TCRdb copy is restricted to in-frame clones and leaves out a portion. This sample has under 200,000 clones, with 85% to 95% found just once. The sample in question was peripheral blood, obtained on day 0 of AZD1222 vaccination. The receptor was isolated from an adult in good health.

The CDR3 coding sequence is TGTGCCAGCTTTCTACGGGGGCGGGCTTTCTTT. It specifies CASFLRGRAFF. The J gene is TRBJ1-1, the V gene TRBV7-9, with TRBD1 as a possible D gene (6 bases). CDR1 and CDR2 (germline): SEHNR, FQNEAQ (reference sequence). This CDR3 has 11 residues. V gave up 8 bases and J gave up 11 bases, with 15 bases separating them.